This TCR beta chain was identified in a study of early stage breast cancer tumors (dated by TCRdb to about 2017). The study in broad terms: Of the 15 to 20 invasive breast tumors, more than 9 were found to be estrogen receptor-positive, progesterone receptor-positive and HER2-negative. On average, each sample had 8.5 to 10-fold read coverage. The samples as a whole yielded a few million detected templates, corresponding to roughly 1.1 million unique clonotypes. About 70% of the 12 ER+/PR+/HER2- tumors were invasive ductal carcinomas, while the other four were invasive lobular carcinomas. The study at large found these results: Chain pairing and functional markers such as CD4, CD8 and FOXP3 were not captured by bulk genomic DNA sequencing of unsorted cells. Because the cohort was small, a breakdown by tumor subtype could not be done. Enriched TCRB sequences shared across patients were mostly commonly generated sequences, unlikely to play an important role in the tumor microenvironment. Repertoires from blood and normal breast were more alike than repertoires from blood and tumor, and in about 85% of the 16 patients, comparing each tissue with blood separated tumor from normal. Compared with adjacent normal breast tissue, tumors had approximately 2.5-fold higher T cell density and higher clonality.

The study profiled bulk TCR beta-chain repertoires in matched peripheral blood, tumor and adjacent normal breast tissue taken from about 15 patients with early-stage breast cancer. Before surgery, roughly 4.5-10 mL of whole blood was collected into EDTA tubes and then processed within 2 hours. Ficoll-Paque centrifugation in SepMate-50 tubes was used to isolate peripheral blood mononuclear cells. For storage in liquid nitrogen, PBMCs were cryopreserved as aliquots of about 1.9 to 4 million cells in approximately 90% FBS with 10% DMSO. The Qiagen AllPrep DNA/RNA Mini kit was used for genomic DNA extraction. CDR1 and CDR2 (LGHNA, YSLEER) derive from the germline V gene. Spanning cysteine to phenylalanine, the CDR3 consists of 19 amino acids. Only the CDR3 region is kept as DNA, spanning 57 bases read in frame from base 1. The germline V and J ends show losses of 0 bases and 7 bases respectively, and no gene match explains 14 bases of the junction.

Only one count was recorded for this clone. Its antigen specificity is not known. No per-base quality is available; no much larger clone lies one base away. Two independent genomic DNA replicates were amplified for each sample, with approximately 0.5 ug used for blood and approximately 1.5 ug for tumor or normal breast. Following the manufacturer's instructions, the ImmunoSeq Intro kit was used to carry out TCRB sequencing on genomic DNA. Multiplex PCR ran roughly 30 cycles with proprietary primers and spike-in control sequences for absolute quantification. Single-end 150-bp reads were used to sequence an 87-bp fragment spanning the CDR3 and the flanking V and J genes. Seven samples, each with two replicates, were multiplexed per lane of an Illumina MiSeq using version 3.0 chemistry. Processing in the source paper ran as follows. The vendor's proprietary pipeline processed the raw data and merged both replicates into a single result for each sample. Clonotypes were defined as productive rearrangements sharing the V-gene family, CDR3 amino acid sequence and J-gene segment. To compute clonality, the normalized Shannon entropy (Pielou evenness) of TCRB abundances was subtracted from 1. T cell density was estimated as total templates divided by the number of input cells, with the number of input cells inferred from the DNA input amount. Recon was used with default parameters to estimate total repertoire diversity and clonality. A clonotype was considered tumor-enriched if its abundance in tumor exceeded 0.1% and was at least 32-fold higher than its abundance in normal breast. TCRdb took over this immuneACCESS table, retaining in-frame rearrangements with V and J assigned. Such tables are incomplete; in checked studies, under half of the missing clones stem from an unresolved V gene, and the remainder is unexplained. The DNA was the basis for D and trimming; V, J and clone size are from that table. The sample table records 45,000 to 50,000 clones; 65% to 90% of these occur just once. The ten largest account for around 1.3% of the sample.

The chain employs TRBV4-3 and TRBJ2-1; 11 bases in the junction line up with TRBD2. Sequencing was carried out using blood. The TCR sequence derives from a person aged 50-59 years with breast cancer. CDR3 loop: CASSQDHSLLAGVVNEQFF. The bases read TGCGCCAGCAGCCAAGATCATTCTTTACTAGCGGGAGTTGTGAATGAGCAGTTCTTC.